Following are 7 T cell receptor beta chains from one sample sequenced in a study of blood T cell repertoires in COVID-19. The repertoire was sequenced with immunoSEQ multiplex PCR; TCRdb's copy has only in-frame clones and lacks some. Here the sample spans over 200,000 clones, roughly nine tenths being singletons. The specimen was peripheral blood. The receptors stem from a man between 35 and 55 years old who had recovered from COVID-19.

This clone was detected once. This chain joins TRBV9 and TRBJ2-1; 7 bases fit TRBD1. From germline, CDR1 is SGDLS and CDR2 YYNGEE. The CDR3 has 14 residues. The V gene end was trimmed by 0 bases and the J gene end by 9 bases; junction bases not matched to a gene: 6. The CDR3 spells CASSVAQGVGEQFF. The CDR3, as DNA: TGTGCCAGCAGCGTAGCTCAGGGGGTGGGTGAGCAGTTCTTC.

This clone was counted once. The chain is built from TRBV29-1 and TRBJ2-1; 14 bases are shared with TRBD2. Trimming at V came to 7 bases and at J to 6 bases, leaving 5 bases not matched to a gene. The CDR3 loop spans 14 amino acids. CDR1 is SQVTM, CDR2 ANQGSEA, per germline. CDR3 loop: CSAKGLAGANEQFF. The CDR3 coding sequence is TGCAGCGCAAAGGGACTAGCGGGAGCCAATGAGCAGTTCTTC.

This clone appeared a few times. The chain recombines TRBV9 with TRBJ2-7, with 12 bases lining up with TRBD2. There are 16 residues in the CDR3. Germline loops: CDR1 SGDLS, CDR2 YYNGEE. After removal of 1 base from V and 6 bases from J, the junction contained 8 bases not matched to a gene. CDR3 residues: CASSVRLAGEGVEQYF. Here the CDR3 DNA reads TGTGCCAGCAGCGTAAGACTAGCGGGAGAAGGGGTCGAGCAGTACTTC. Full variable domain (missing parts from reference TRBV9 and TRBJ2-7): DSGVTQTPKHLITATGQRVTLRCSPRSGDLSVYWYQQSLDQGLQFLIQYYNGEERAKGNILERFSAQQFPDLHSELNLSSLELGDSALYFCASSVRLAGEGVEQYFGPGTRLTVT.

J is TRBJ1-3 and V is TRBV16; tentatively, D is TRBD1 (5 bases). Looked up from germline, CDR1 is KGHSY and CDR2 is FQNENV. The CDR3 sequence is 17 residues long. V dropped 3 bases and J dropped 0 bases, with 15 bases sitting between them. CDR3 DNA: TGTGCCAGCAGCCAGGGGGACCGACTAGTCTCTGGAAACACCATATATTTT. Translation gives CASSQGDRLVSGNTIYF.

There are a few counts of this clone. The rearrangement joins TRBV5-5 to TRBJ2-7, with 10 bases aligning to TRBD2. CDR1 and CDR2 (germline): SGHKS, YYEKEE (reference sequence). The J segment lost 4 bases and the V segment lost 4 bases, leaving 8 bases of the junction unmatched. CDR3 length equals 15 residues. The CDR3 region is CASSPESGRVYEQYF. The DNA of the CDR3 is TGTGCCAGCAGCCCAGAGAGCGGGAGGGTTTACGAGCAGTACTTC.

This chain connects TRBV12-3 or TRBV12-4 to TRBJ1-5, with TRBD1 as a possible D gene (6 bases). The CDR3 covers 12 residues. V lost 7 bases, J lost 4 bases, and 8 bases lay in between. The CDR3 nucleotides are TGTGCCAGCACGGACAGTAATCAGCCCCAGCATTTT. This sequence encodes CASTDSNQPQHF.

CDR3 nucleotides: TGTGCCAGCAGCGCTGGGACTAGCGGGACCTACGAGCAGTACTTC. Its protein is CASSAGTSGTYEQYF. This chain uses TRBV9 with TRBJ2-7; 13 bases line up with TRBD2. From germline, CDR1 is SGDLS and CDR2 YYNGEE. The V gene end was trimmed by 3 bases and the J gene end by 2 bases; junction bases not matched to a gene: 2. The CDR3 sequence is 15 residues long.